This TCR beta chain derives from a study of CD8+CD57+ T cells in acquired aplastic anemia. About the research overall: DNA recovered from sorted CD4+ and CD8+ cells had a mean of approximately 3.4 ug. Study observations and caveats: Found in both controls and patients were around 31 CD8+ CDR3 sequences.

The germline CDR1 and CDR2 sequences are ENHRY and SYGVKD. The CDR3 contains 14 residues. Trimming shortened V by 6 bases and J by 7 bases, and 18 bases separated the two germline ends. This clonotype was seen only a few times. Its specificity is unknown. Genomic DNA served as template for TCR beta VDJ and CDR3 profiling. TCRdb passed the reads through MiXCR, listing each CDR3 protein once. The top ten hold about 1.2% of the sample, which has some 170,000 distinct CDR3 sequences, around half seen once. Those patients picked for sequencing had displayed CD8+CD57+ cell expansion on flow cytometry. The patients, all of them, had severe acquired aplastic anemia. Prior therapy had not been administered to any patient at the time of blood sampling.

The specimen sequenced was sorted CD4+, CD8+, or CD8+CD57+ T cells (not recorded which) from PBMCs. The chain is built from TRBV10-3 and TRBJ1-2, with D possibly TRBD1 on 6 matching bases. The origin of this receptor is a human donor with aplastic anemia. The CDR3 loop is CAIRGTLDVSGYTF. CDR3 bases: TGTGCCATCAGGGGGACACTGGACGTTAGTGGCTACACCTTC.